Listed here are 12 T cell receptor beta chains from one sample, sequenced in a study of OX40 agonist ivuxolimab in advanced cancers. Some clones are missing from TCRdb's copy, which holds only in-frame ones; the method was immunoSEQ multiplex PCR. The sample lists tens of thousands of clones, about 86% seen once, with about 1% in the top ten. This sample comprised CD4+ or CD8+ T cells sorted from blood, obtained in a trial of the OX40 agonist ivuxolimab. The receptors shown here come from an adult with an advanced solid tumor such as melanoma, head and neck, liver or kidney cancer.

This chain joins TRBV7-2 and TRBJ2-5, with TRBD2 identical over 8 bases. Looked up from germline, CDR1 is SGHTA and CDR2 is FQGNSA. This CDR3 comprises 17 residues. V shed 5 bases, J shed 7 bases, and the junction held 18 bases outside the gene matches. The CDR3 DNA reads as TGTGCCAGCAGCCCCCAGGTCGGTAGCGGGGACCTGCGGACCCAGTACTTC. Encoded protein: CASSPQVGSGDLRTQYF.

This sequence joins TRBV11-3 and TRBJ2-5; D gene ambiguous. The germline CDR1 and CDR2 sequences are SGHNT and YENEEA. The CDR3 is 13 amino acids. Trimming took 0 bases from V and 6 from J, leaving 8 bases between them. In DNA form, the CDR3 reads TGTGCCAGCAGCTTAGATGGGATCCAGACCCAGTACTTC. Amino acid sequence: CASSLDGIQTQYF.

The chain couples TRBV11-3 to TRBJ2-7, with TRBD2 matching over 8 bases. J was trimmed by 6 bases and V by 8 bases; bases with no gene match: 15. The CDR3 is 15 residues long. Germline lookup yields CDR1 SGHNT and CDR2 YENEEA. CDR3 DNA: TGTGCCAGCGAATTCCCACCTAGCGGGCCCTCCGAGCAGTACTTC. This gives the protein CASEFPPSGPSEQYF.

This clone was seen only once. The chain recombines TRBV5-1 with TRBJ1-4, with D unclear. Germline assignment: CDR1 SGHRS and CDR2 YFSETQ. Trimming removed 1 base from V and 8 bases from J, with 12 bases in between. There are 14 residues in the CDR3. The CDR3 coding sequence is TGCGCCAGCAGCTTGCGACCGGAGGACGAAAAACTGTTTTTT. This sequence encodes CASSLRPEDEKLFF. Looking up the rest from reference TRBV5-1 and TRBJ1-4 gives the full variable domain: KAGVTQTPRYLIKTRGQQVTLSCSPISGHRSVSWYQQTPGQGLQFLFEYFSETQRNKGNFPGRFSGRQFSNSRSEMNVSTLELGDSALYLCASSLRPEDEKLFFGSGTQLSVL.

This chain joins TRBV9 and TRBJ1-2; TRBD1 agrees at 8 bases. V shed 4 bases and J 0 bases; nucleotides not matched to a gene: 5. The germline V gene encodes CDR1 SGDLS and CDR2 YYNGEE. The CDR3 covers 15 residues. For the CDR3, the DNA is TGTGCCAGCAGCCCCACGGGACAGGCTAACTATGGCTACACCTTC. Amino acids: CASSPTGQANYGYTF.

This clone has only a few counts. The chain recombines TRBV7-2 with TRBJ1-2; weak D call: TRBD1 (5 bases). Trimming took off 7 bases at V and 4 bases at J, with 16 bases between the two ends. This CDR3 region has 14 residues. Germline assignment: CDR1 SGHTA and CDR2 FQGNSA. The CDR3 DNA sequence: TGTGCCAGCACCCTCAGAGGGGTAACCTATGGCTACACCTTC. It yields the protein CASTLRGVTYGYTF.

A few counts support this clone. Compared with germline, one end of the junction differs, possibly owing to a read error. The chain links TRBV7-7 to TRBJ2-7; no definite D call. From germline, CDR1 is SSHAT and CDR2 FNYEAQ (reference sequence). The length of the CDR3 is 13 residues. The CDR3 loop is CASSINPSYEQYF. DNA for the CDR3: TGTGCTAGCAGCATCAACCCCAGTTACGAGCAGTACTTC.

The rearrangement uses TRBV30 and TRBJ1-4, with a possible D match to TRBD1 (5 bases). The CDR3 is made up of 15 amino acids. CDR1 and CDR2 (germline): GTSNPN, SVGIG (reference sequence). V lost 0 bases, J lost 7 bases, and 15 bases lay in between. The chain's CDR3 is CAWSVQVTQSEKLFF. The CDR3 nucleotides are TGTGCCTGGAGTGTACAGGTTACCCAGAGTGAAAAACTGTTTTTT. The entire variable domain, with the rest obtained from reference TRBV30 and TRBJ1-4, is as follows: SQTIHQWPATLVQPVGSPLSLECTVEGTSNPNLYWYRQAAGRGLQLLFYSVGIGQISSEVPQNLSASRPQDRQFILSSKKLLLSDSGFYLCAWSVQVTQSEKLFFGSGTQLSVL.

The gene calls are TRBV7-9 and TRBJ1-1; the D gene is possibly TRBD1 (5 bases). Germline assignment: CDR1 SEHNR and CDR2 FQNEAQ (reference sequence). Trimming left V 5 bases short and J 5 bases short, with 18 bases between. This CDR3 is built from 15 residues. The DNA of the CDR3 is TGTGCCAGCAGCCCCCTTTCAGGGCTGGGGACTGAAGCTTTCTTT. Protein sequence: CASSPLSGLGTEAFF.

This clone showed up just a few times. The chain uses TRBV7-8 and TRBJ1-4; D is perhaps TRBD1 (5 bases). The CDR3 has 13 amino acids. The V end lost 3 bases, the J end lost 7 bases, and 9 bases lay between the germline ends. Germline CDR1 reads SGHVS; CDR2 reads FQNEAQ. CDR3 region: CASSFGHAEKLFF. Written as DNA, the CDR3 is TGTGCCAGCAGCTTCGGACACGCTGAAAAACTGTTTTTT.

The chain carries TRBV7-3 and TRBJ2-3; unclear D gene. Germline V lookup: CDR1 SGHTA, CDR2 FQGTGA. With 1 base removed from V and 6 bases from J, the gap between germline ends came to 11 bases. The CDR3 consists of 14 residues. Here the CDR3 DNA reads TGTGCCAGCAGCTTAAAGGTTCCCCCGGATACGCAGTATTTT. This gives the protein CASSLKVPPDTQYF. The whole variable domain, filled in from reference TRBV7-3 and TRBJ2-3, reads GAGVSQTPSNKVTEKGKYVELRCDPISGHTALYWYRQSLGQGPEFLIYFQGTGAADDSGLPNDRFFAVRPEGSVSTLKIQRTERGDSAVYLCASSLKVPPDTQYFGPGTRLTVL.

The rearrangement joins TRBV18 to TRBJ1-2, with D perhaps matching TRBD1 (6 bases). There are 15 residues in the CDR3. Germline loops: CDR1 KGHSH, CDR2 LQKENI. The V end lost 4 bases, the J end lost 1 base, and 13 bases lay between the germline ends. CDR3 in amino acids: CASSLRGGDNYGYTF. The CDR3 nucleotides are TGTGCCAGCTCACTCAGGGGAGGCGATAACTATGGCTACACCTTC.